These 30 T cell receptor beta chains came from one sample sequenced in a study of T cells of healthy individuals. Via MiXCR, TCRdb re-called the 5' RACE reads, giving one row per CDR3 protein. The data contain 60,000 to 80,000 distinct CDR3 sequences, 16% of them singletons. Receptors originate from a human donor in good health.

The rearrangement uses TRBV4-1 and TRBJ2-7, with 7 nucleotides matching TRBD1. Germline CDR1 MGHRA, CDR2 YSYEKL. The CDR3 extends over 15 amino acids. J was trimmed by 2 bases and V by 5 bases; bases with no gene match: 9. Written as DNA, the CDR3 is TGCGCCAGCAGCATCCGGGACAGCATCACCTACGAGCAGTACTTC. Encoded protein: CASSIRDSITYEQYF.

This clonotype was picked up many times. The J gene is TRBJ2-1, the V gene TRBV6-2 or TRBV6-3; no definite D call. This CDR3 contains 15 residues. V lost 6 bases, J lost 4 bases, and 16 bases lay in between. The V gene's germline CDR1 is MNHEY and CDR2 SVGEGT. The CDR3 loop reads CASSPLADVYNEQFF. CDR3 coding DNA: TGTGCCAGCAGCCCCCTGGCGGACGTTTACAATGAGCAGTTCTTC.

This clonotype was seen more than once but under ten times. The V call is TRBV5-6, the J call TRBJ2-5; TRBD1 is a possible D gene (5 bases). The CDR3 is 15 amino acids. The V and J ends lost 4 bases and 7 bases respectively, with 20 bases between them. Germline lookup yields CDR1 SGHDT and CDR2 YYEEEE. The CDR3 bases are TGTGCCAGCAGCCGCCAGGGTACTATATTTGGGACCCAGTACTTC. This sequence encodes CASSRQGTIFGTQYF.

This chain joins TRBV6-5 and TRBJ2-3; TRBD2 might be the D (6 bases). The germline V and J ends were trimmed by 5 bases and 12 bases, with 24 bases remaining between them. The CDR3 sequence is 15 residues long. From germline, CDR1 is MNHEY and CDR2 SVGAGI. CDR3 in amino acids: CASSTPGLGPNSQYF. In DNA, the CDR3 is TGTGCCAGCAGTACCCCGGGACTGGGACCTAACAGTCAGTATTTT.

In this sample, this clonotype turned up a few times. The chain carries TRBV28 and TRBJ2-1, with 10 bases that match TRBD1. Germline values: CDR1 MDHEN, CDR2 SYDVKM. The CDR3 runs 19 residues. Trimming took 6 bases from V and 4 from J; bases not matched to a gene: 18. The CDR3 is CASRPNYAQGQGYYNEQFF. As DNA, the CDR3 is TGTGCCAGCAGACCAAACTACGCCCAGGGACAGGGGTATTACAATGAGCAGTTCTTC.

This clonotype was detected ten times or more. The genes are TRBV6-6 and TRBJ1-1; D unclear. Trimming cost V 7 bases and J 1 base, with 13 bases left between them. Germline CDR1 and CDR2: MNHNY and SVGAGI (reference sequence). The CDR3 length is 14 residues. The CDR3 DNA follows: TGTGCCAGCATCATACCGGGGAGGAACACTGAAGCTTTCTTT. This encodes CASIIPGRNTEAFF.

The sample holds a few counts of this clonotype. The rearrangement joins TRBV28 to TRBJ2-3; D gene ambiguous. The CDR3 has 15 amino acids. V was pared by 8 bases and J by 4 bases, with 19 bases between. From germline, CDR1 is MDHEN and CDR2 SYDVKM. Written as DNA, the CDR3 is TGTGCCAGCCAGACACATCGCTCAGCCCCAGATACGCAGTATTTT. As protein: CASQTHRSAPDTQYF.

The J gene is TRBJ1-6, the V gene TRBV10-3; D unclear. The germline V gene encodes CDR1 ENHRY and CDR2 SYGVKD. V was cut by 5 bases and J by 4 bases, with 12 bases left in between. This CDR3 has 15 amino acids. CDR3 bases: TGTGCCATCAGTAGTATCAACAGTTATAATTCACCCCTCCACTTT. Translating gives CAISSINSYNSPLHF.

At least ten counts were recorded for this clonotype. V is TRBV20-1 and J is TRBJ2-5; 10 bases are shared with TRBD2. Trimming removed 4 bases from V and 1 base from J; junction bases left unmatched: 3. The CDR3 consists of 14 residues. Germline assignment: CDR1 DFQATT and CDR2 SNEGSKA (reference sequence). The CDR3 is CSATSGGLQETQYF. As DNA, the CDR3 is TGCAGTGCTACTAGCGGGGGCCTCCAAGAGACCCAGTACTTC.

This clonotype appeared many times. The chain has TRBV28 and TRBJ1-5, with 8 nucleotides matching TRBD1. The J segment lost 5 bases and the V segment lost 1 base, leaving 1 base of the junction unmatched. This CDR3 is built from 14 residues. Germline loops: CDR1 MDHEN, CDR2 SYDVKM. CDR3 sequence (DNA): TGTGCCAGCAGTTTATCAGGGGGCGATCAGCCCCAGCATTTT. It yields the protein CASSLSGGDQPQHF. The variable domain in full, with the rest retrieved from reference TRBV28 and TRBJ1-5, is DVKVTQSSRYLVKRTGEKVFLECVQDMDHENMFWYRQDPGLGLRLIYFSYDVKMKEKGDIPEGYSVSREKKERFSLILESASTNQTSMYLCASSLSGGDQPQHFGDGTRLSIL.

The chain carries TRBV12-5 and TRBJ2-4, with 9 bases matching TRBD1. V lost 0 bases and J lost 1; bases outside the gene matches: 4. Germline V gene lookup returns CDR1 LGHNT and CDR2 FRNRAP. This CDR3 is built from 17 residues. CDR3 sequence reads: CASGLVSGQGAKNIQYF. In DNA form, the CDR3 reads TGTGCTAGTGGTTTGGTATCTGGACAGGGGGCCAAAAACATTCAGTACTTC. Full variable domain (remainder filled in from reference TRBV12-5 and TRBJ2-4): DARVTQTPRHKVTEMGQEVTMRCQPILGHNTVFWYRQTMMQGLELLAYFRNRAPLDDSGMPKDRFSAEMPDATLATLKIQPSEPRDSAVYFCASGLVSGQGAKNIQYFGAGTRLSVL.

This clonotype showed up many times. The V call is TRBV11-2, the J call TRBJ2-7; D is possibly TRBD1 or TRBD2 (5 bases each). Germline CDR1 is SGHAT and CDR2 is FQNNGV. V lost 1 base and J 4 bases, leaving 14 bases between the germline ends. CDR3 size: 15 residues. CDR3 DNA sequence: TGTGCCAGCAGCTTAGCGGGGCAGGTGGTTTACGAGCAGTACTTC. Its translation is CASSLAGQVVYEQYF.

The sample holds a few counts of this clonotype. This rearrangement joins TRBV10-2 to TRBJ2-3; D gene uncertain. Trimming took off 3 bases at V and 2 bases at J, with 12 bases between the two ends. The germline V gene encodes CDR1 WSHSY and CDR2 SAAADI. CDR3 length: 15 amino acids. CDR3 amino acids: CASSDRPSFTDTQYF. The CDR3 nucleotides are TGCGCCAGCAGTGACCGGCCCTCGTTCACAGATACGCAGTATTTT.

V and J are TRBV7-2 and TRBJ1-6, with D unclear. CDR3 length equals 16 residues. The V gene's germline CDR1 is SGHTA and CDR2 FQGNSA. The V and J ends lost 5 bases and 4 bases respectively, with 15 bases between them. DNA for the CDR3: TGTGCCAGCAGCCACGGACCGGCAAGATATAATTCACCCCTCCACTTT. It is translated as CASSHGPARYNSPLHF.

The sample holds many counts of this clonotype. The chain has TRBV6-1 and TRBJ1-5; unclear D gene. The CDR3 sequence is 15 residues long. V was shortened by 6 bases and J by 4 bases, with 16 bases between the two germline ends. Per germline, CDR1 MNHNS and CDR2 SASEGT. This CDR3 reads CASRGSKGGNQPQHF. Written as DNA, the CDR3 is TGTGCCAGCAGGGGAAGTAAGGGAGGAAATCAGCCCCAGCATTTT.

This clonotype was observed many times. This chain uses TRBV7-9 with TRBJ1-6; D is unclear. Germline V gene sequence: CDR1 SEHNR, CDR2 FQNEAQ (reference sequence). The CDR3 length is 15 residues. V shed 0 bases and J shed 5 bases, with 8 bases lying between them. CDR3 in amino acids: CASSLAGGNNSPLHF. The CDR3 bases are TGTGCCAGCAGCTTAGCCGGCGGCAATAATTCACCCCTCCACTTT.

This clonotype was picked up many times. This rearrangement joins TRBV6-2 or TRBV6-3 to TRBJ2-2; 8 bases align to TRBD2. Germline CDR1 is MNHEY and CDR2 is SVGEGT. The CDR3 covers 16 residues. Trimming cost V 2 bases and J 6 bases; bases outside gene matches: 8. DNA for the CDR3: TGTGCCAGCAGTTACCCCAGCGGGAGATCGCCCGGGGAGCTGTTTTTT. It encodes CASSYPSGRSPGELFF.

This clonotype was recorded many times. The chain recombines TRBV9 with TRBJ2-7; the match to TRBD2 covers 9 bases. The CDR3 is 15 residues long. With V trimmed by 4 bases and J by 2 bases, 7 bases remained unmatched. Germline CDR1 is SGDLS and CDR2 is YYNGEE. The CDR3 here is CASSSGAGGPYEQYF. Here the CDR3 DNA reads TGTGCCAGCAGCTCTGGGGCGGGAGGGCCCTACGAGCAGTACTTC.

This clonotype was detected many times. The chain uses TRBV29-1 and TRBJ2-1, with D perhaps TRBD1 (5 bases). Trimming removed 2 bases at V and 8 bases at J, with 19 bases between. The CDR3 is made up of 15 amino acids. Per germline, CDR1 SQVTM and CDR2 ANQGSEA. The DNA of the CDR3 is TGCAGCGTTGAAACAGGTCCTCCGCGAACGGATGAGCAGTTCTTC. It translates to CSVETGPPRTDEQFF.

The chain couples TRBV6-6 to TRBJ2-2; no clear D gene. The CDR3 has 14 residues. Germline lookup yields CDR1 MNHNY and CDR2 SVGAGI (reference sequence). V lost 0 bases, J lost 4 bases, and 6 bases lay in between. DNA for the CDR3: TGTGCCAGCAGTTACTCGAAAATCACCGGGGAGCTGTTTTTT. Protein sequence: CASSYSKITGELFF.

J is TRBJ1-4 and V is TRBV7-2; TRBD1 matches 9 bases. The CDR3 covers 15 residues. Germline-derived CDR1 and CDR2 are SGHTA and FQGNSA. The J segment lost 8 bases and the V segment lost 5 bases, leaving 9 bases of the junction unmatched. CDR3 loop: CASSLEQGANEKLFF. CDR3 sequence (DNA): TGTGCCAGCAGCCTAGAACAGGGGGCCAACGAAAAACTGTTTTTT.

The CDR3 reads CASSFREQFF. CDR3 DNA: TGTGCCAGCAGTTTCAGGGAGCAGTTCTTC. This chain joins TRBV12-3 or TRBV12-4 and TRBJ2-1; D gene ambiguous. The CDR3 runs to 10 residues. The V and J ends lost 3 bases and 10 bases respectively, with 4 bases between them.

This clonotype was counted only a few times. This chain uses TRBV28 with TRBJ2-3, with D perhaps matching TRBD1 (5 bases). Looked up from germline, CDR1 is MDHEN and CDR2 is SYDVKM. This CDR3 is 14 amino acids long. The V end was cut by 5 bases, the J end by 4 bases, with 13 bases between. CDR3 amino acids: CASSAGSVADTQYF. The CDR3 DNA sequence: TGTGCCAGCAGTGCAGGGTCGGTGGCAGATACGCAGTATTTT.

This clonotype was seen a handful of times. The V and J genes are TRBV7-2 and TRBJ2-7, with D maybe TRBD1 (5 bases). In germline, CDR1 is SGHTA, CDR2 FQGNSA. Trimming took 6 bases from V and 1 from J, leaving 13 bases between them. The CDR3 loop spans 14 amino acids. CDR3 protein: CASSSHWTSYEQYF. CDR3 sequence (DNA): TGTGCCAGCAGTTCTCACTGGACATCCTACGAGCAGTACTTC.

This clonotype appeared many times. The chain joins TRBV12-3 or TRBV12-4 to TRBJ1-2; D unresolved. Trimming cost V 3 bases and J 2 bases, with 7 bases left between them. The CDR3 spans 13 residues. The CDR3 DNA reads as TGTGCCAGCAGTTTCCGAGAGAACTATGGCTACACCTTC. Translating gives CASSFRENYGYTF.

This clonotype has just one count. The rearrangement joins TRBV5-1 to TRBJ2-7, with 11 bases fitting TRBD2. The CDR3 has 16 amino acids. V lost 3 bases and J lost 0; bases outside the gene matches: 5. The V gene's germline CDR1 is SGHRS and CDR2 YFSETQ. CDR3 amino acids: CASSSGLADPSYEQYF. The CDR3 bases are TGCGCCAGCAGCTCGGGACTAGCGGATCCCTCCTACGAGCAGTACTTC.

This clonotype was seen repeatedly, ten times or more. The chain uses TRBV18 and TRBJ1-1; perhaps TRBD1 as D (6 bases). With 3 bases removed from V and 1 base from J, the gap between germline ends came to 9 bases. CDR1 is KGHSH, CDR2 LQKENI, per germline. The CDR3 loop spans 14 amino acids. The CDR3 protein is CASSPRQENTEAFF. The CDR3, as DNA: TGTGCCAGCTCACCGCGACAGGAGAACACTGAAGCTTTCTTT.

This clonotype has a count of ten or more. V and J are TRBV9 and TRBJ2-7; D uncertain. Germline CDR1 and CDR2: SGDLS and YYNGEE. The CDR3 is made up of 13 amino acids. Trimming removed 0 bases from V and 3 bases from J, with 7 bases in between. This CDR3 reads CASSVGSDYEQYF. In nucleotides, the CDR3 is TGTGCCAGCAGCGTAGGGTCCGACTACGAGCAGTACTTC.

At least ten counts were recorded for this clonotype. The chain joins TRBV27 to TRBJ1-1, with D perhaps TRBD1 (6 bases). The CDR3 contains 18 residues. The germline V gene has CDR1 MNHEY and CDR2 SMNVEV (reference sequence). Trimming shortened V by 7 bases and J by 4 bases, and 28 bases separated the two germline ends. The chain's CDR3 is CASNARAGTNLRVTEAFF. For the CDR3, the DNA is TGTGCCAGCAATGCCAGGGCAGGGACAAACCTCAGGGTCACTGAAGCTTTCTTT.

J is TRBJ1-2 and V is TRBV25-1; the match to TRBD1 covers 7 bases. The CDR3 runs to 15 residues. From germline, CDR1 is MGHDK and CDR2 SYGVNS. The V segment lost 1 base and the J segment 4 bases; nucleotides outside the gene matches: 6. CDR3 sequence (DNA): TGTGCCAGCAGTGAATCGACAGGGTCAGCCTATGGCTACACCTTC. It translates to CASSESTGSAYGYTF.